The source of this TCR beta chain is a study of T cells in localized non-small cell lung cancer. Findings and caveats of the study: Sequencing was restricted to one tumor region; therefore, heterogeneity remains possible. Paired adjacent lung recovered a median approximately 57 of the top 100 tumor clones. Higher adjacent-lung clonality was associated with shorter survival.

Data came from immunoSEQ multiplex PCR; TCRdb stores just in-frame clones and leaves some out. The table shows tens of thousands of clones, with under 95% occurring only once. Points on this clone: Its antigen is unidentified.

Sequencing used peripheral blood, obtained before any cancer treatment. This TCR was sampled from a female donor at least 60 years old with stage II squamous cell lung carcinoma.

CDR3 bases: TGTGCCAGAATAGGCTCGTATTCACCCCTCCACTTT. It specifies CARIGSYSPLHF. V usage is TRBV6-5 and J usage is TRBJ1-6, with unresolved D. The V and J ends lost 9 bases and 8 bases respectively, with 11 bases between them. CDR3 size: 12 residues. The germline V gene has CDR1 MNHEY and CDR2 SVGAGI.